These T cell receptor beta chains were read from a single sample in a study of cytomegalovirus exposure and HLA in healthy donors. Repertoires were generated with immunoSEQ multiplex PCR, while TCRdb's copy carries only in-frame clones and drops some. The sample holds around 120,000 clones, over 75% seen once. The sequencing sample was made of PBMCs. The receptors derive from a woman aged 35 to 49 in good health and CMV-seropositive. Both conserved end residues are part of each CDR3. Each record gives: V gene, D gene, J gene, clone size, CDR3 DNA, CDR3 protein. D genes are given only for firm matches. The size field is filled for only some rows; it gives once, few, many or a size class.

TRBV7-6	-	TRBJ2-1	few	TGTGCCAGCAGCTTATCGGTAGCCCTCCTTAATGAGCAGTTCTTC	CASSLSVALLNEQFF
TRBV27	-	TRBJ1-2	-	TGTGCCAGCAGTTTTAGACGAGCGGAACCCTATGGCTACACCTTC	CASSFRRAEPYGYTF
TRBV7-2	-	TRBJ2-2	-	TGTGCCAGCAGCTTAATTACAGCCACCGGGGAGCTGTTTTTT	CASSLITATGELFF
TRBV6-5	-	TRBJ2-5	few	TGTGCCAGCAGACTACTACTCTCCGGTCAAGAGACCCAGTACTTC	CASRLLLSGQETQYF
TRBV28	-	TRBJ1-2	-	TGTGCCAGCAGTTTGGTAGGGGAAGCCTATGGCTACACCTTC	CASSLVGEAYGYTF
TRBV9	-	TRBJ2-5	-	TGTGCCAGCAGCGTAGCACTCGAGGGAGAGACCCAGTACTTC	CASSVALEGETQYF
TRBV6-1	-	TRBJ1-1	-	TGTGCCAGCAGTGAAGCCGCTAACAGGAAAGCTTTCTTT	CASSEAANRKAFF
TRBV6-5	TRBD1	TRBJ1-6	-	TGTGCCAGCAGTTACGGGGGACAGCCTAATTCACCCCTCCACTTT	CASSYGGQPNSPLHF
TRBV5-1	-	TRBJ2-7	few	TGCGCCAGCAGCTTGGTCACCAGCTCCTACGAGCAGTACTTC	CASSLVTSSYEQYF
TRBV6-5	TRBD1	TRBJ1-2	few	TGTGCCAGCAGACGGGGACAGGGAAACTATGGCTACACCTTC	CASRRGQGNYGYTF
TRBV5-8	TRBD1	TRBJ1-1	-	TGTGCCAGCAGCTTACGGACAGGGGAAGCTTTCTTT	CASSLRTGEAFF
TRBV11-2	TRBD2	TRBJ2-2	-	TGTGCCAGCAGCTTAGAGCTAGCGGGGGTCGGGGAGCTGTTTTTT	CASSLELAGVGELFF
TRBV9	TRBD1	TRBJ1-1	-	TGTGCCAGCAGCGTAGCCCACGGACAGGTTGAAGCTTTCTTT	CASSVAHGQVEAFF
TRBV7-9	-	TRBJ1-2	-	TGTGCCAGCAGCTTGGGGCTAGGTGGCTACACCTTC	CASSLGLGGYTF
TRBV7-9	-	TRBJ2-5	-	TGTTCCAGCAGCTTCGAGGAGACCCAGTACTTC	CSSSFEETQYF
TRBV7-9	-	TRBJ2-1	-	TGTGCCAGCAGCTTTTCAGGGGTGGAGGAGCAGTTCTTC	CASSFSGVEEQFF
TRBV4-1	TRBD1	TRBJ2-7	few	TGCGCCAGCAGCCAAGCGACAGGGGGAGGATTCTACGAGCAGTACTTC	CASSQATGGGFYEQYF
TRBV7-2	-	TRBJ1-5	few	TGTGCCAGCAGCTTAGCAGGGGGCAATCAGCCCCAGCATTTT	CASSLAGGNQPQHF
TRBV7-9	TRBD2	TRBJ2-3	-	TGTGCCAGCAGCTTTACTACGGGACTAAAAACAGATACGCAGTATTTT	CASSFTTGLKTDTQYF
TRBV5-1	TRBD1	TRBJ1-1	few	TGCGCCAGCAGCTTGGGCGGGACAGGGGAGGGCACTGAAGCTTTCTTT	CASSLGGTGEGTEAFF
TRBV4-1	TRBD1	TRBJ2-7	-	TGCGCCAGCAGCCCCTCCGGGACAGAAAAATACGAGCAGTACTTC	CASSPSGTEKYEQYF
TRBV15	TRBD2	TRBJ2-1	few	TGTGCCACCAGCAGAGATCTAGTGCGGGAGTCCTACAATGAGCAGTTCTTC	CATSRDLVRESYNEQFF
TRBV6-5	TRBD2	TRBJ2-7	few	TGTGCCAGCAGTGCCCCGGGGGGCGAGCAGTACTTC	CASSAPGGEQYF
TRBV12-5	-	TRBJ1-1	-	TGTGCTAGTGGTTTGGGCGGATCCTTGAACACTGAAGCTTTCTTT	CASGLGGSLNTEAFF
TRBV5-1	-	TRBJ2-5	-	TGCGCCAGCAGCTTAGAGCATCAAGAGACCCAGTACTTC	CASSLEHQETQYF
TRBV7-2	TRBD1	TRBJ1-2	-	TGTGCCAGCAGCCTTAGACAGGGCGGCTACACCTTC	CASSLRQGGYTF
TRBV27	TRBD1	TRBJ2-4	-	TGTGCCAGCAGTTTAGCAGGGGGCAGGAACATTCAGTACTTC	CASSLAGGRNIQYF
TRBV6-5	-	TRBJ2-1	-	TGTGCCAGCAGTTACAGCCGGGGTGAGCAGTTCTTC	CASSYSRGEQFF
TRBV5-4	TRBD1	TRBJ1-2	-	TGTGCCAGCAGCTTACAGGGGGAGGTCTATGGCTACACCTTC	CASSLQGEVYGYTF
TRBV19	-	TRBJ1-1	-	TGTGCCAGCGGGGAGTCCATGAACACTGAAGCTTTCTTT	CASGESMNTEAFF
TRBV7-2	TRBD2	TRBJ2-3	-	TGTGCCAGCAGTTCGGTCGGGGGAGGGGCTGACGGAGATACGCAGTATTTT	CASSSVGGGADGDTQYF
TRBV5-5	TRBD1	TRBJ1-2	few	TGTGCCAGCAGCTCATCCCCCGGGACAGGCTATGGCTACACCTTC	CASSSSPGTGYGYTF
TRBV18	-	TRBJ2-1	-	TGTGCCAGCTCACTTCAGGGGCTTCAGGCCAATGAGCAGTTCTTC	CASSLQGLQANEQFF
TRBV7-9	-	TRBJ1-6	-	TGTGCCAGCGATGGGCGAAATAATTCACCCCTCCACTTT	CASDGRNNSPLHF
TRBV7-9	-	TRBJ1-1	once	TGTGCCAGCAGCTTAGCCAGGGTAGGGTACACTGAAGCTTTCTTT	CASSLARVGYTEAFF
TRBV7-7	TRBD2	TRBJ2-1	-	TGTGCTAGCACTCCCGGACTAGCGGGAGTAGGGAACAATGAGCAGTTCTTC	CASTPGLAGVGNNEQFF
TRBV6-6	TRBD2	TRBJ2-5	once	TGTGCCAGCAGTTACAGGCTAGCGGGAGGGCTTCAGTACTTC	CASSYRLAGGLQYF
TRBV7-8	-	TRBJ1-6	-	TGTGCCAGCAGCTTAGGGGGGGGGATGGGGTCACCCCTCCACTTT	CASSLGGGMGSPLHF
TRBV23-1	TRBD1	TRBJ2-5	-	TGCGCCAGCAGTCGGACCCGGGACAGACAAGAGACCCAGTACTTC	CASSRTRDRQETQYF
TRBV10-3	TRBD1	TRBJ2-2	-	TGTGCCATCAAATCCGGGACAGACAACACCGGGGAGCTGTTTTTT	CAIKSGTDNTGELFF
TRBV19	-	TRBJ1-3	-	TGTGCCAGTAGTATTGGGCAGGGAAATATTAGTACCTCTGGAAACACCATATATTTT	CASSIGQGNISTSGNTIYF
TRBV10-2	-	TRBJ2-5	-	TGCGCCACCCGACAGGCAGAGACCCAGTACTTC	CATRQAETQYF
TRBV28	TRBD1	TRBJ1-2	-	TGTGCCAGCAGTTTCACAGGGGGGGACTATGGCTACACCTTC	CASSFTGGDYGYTF
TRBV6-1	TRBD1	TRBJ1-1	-	TGTGCCAGCAGTGAGTGGACAGGGGGGGATTTAGGCACTGAAGCTTTCTTT	CASSEWTGGDLGTEAFF
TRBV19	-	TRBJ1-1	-	TGTGCCAGTAGTTACAGGGCGGCTGAAGCTTTCTTT	CASSYRAAEAFF
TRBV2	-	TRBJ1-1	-	TGTGCCAGCAGAACTCTCGGCGGGGACACTGAAGCTTTCTTT	CASRTLGGDTEAFF
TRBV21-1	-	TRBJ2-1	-	TGTGCCAGCAGCAAGATAGCTAATAACCCAGAGCAGTTCTTC	CASSKIANNPEQFF
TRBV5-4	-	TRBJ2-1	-	TGTGCCAGCAGCTCTCCAGGGACCTACAATGAGCAGTTCTTC	CASSSPGTYNEQFF
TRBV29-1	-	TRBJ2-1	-	TGCAGCGTTGAAGCTAGTCTGTACAATGAGCAGTTCTTC	CSVEASLYNEQFF
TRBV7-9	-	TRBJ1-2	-	TGTGCCAGCGGCGCAGGGTCCCCCTCCTTGGGCTACACCTTC	CASGAGSPSLGYTF
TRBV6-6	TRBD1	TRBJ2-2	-	TGTGCCAGCAGATACACAGGGGGTGCCACCGGGGAGCTGTTTTTT	CASRYTGGATGELFF
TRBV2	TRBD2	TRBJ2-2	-	TGTGCCAGCAGTTATAAGACTAGCGGGAACACCGGGGAGCTGTTTTTT	CASSYKTSGNTGELFF
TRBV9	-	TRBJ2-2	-	TGTGCCAGCAGCGTAGCTCTTAGGGGGGGAACCGGGGAGCTGTTTTTT	CASSVALRGGTGELFF
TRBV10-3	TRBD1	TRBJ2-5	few	TGTGCCATCAGTGCGACAGGGGGCTCAGAGACCCAGTACTTC	CAISATGGSETQYF
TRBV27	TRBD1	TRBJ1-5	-	TGTGCCAGCAGTTTATTTCGTGGACAGGGCGGGGATCAGCCCCAGCATTTT	CASSLFRGQGGDQPQHF